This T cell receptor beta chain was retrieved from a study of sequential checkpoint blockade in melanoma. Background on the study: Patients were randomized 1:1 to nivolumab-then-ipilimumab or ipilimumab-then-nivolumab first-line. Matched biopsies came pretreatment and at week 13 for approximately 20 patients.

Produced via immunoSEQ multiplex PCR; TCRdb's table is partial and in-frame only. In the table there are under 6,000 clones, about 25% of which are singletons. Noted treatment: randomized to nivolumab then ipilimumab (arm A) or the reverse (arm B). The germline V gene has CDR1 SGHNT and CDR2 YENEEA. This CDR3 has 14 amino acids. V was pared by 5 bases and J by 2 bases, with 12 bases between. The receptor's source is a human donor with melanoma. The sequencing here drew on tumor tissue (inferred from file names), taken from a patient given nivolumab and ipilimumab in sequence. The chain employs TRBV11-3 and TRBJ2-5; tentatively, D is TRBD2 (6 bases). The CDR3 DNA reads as TGTGCCAGCAGCCCCGGGACTTTACAAGAGACCCAGTACTTC. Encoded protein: CASSPGTLQETQYF.